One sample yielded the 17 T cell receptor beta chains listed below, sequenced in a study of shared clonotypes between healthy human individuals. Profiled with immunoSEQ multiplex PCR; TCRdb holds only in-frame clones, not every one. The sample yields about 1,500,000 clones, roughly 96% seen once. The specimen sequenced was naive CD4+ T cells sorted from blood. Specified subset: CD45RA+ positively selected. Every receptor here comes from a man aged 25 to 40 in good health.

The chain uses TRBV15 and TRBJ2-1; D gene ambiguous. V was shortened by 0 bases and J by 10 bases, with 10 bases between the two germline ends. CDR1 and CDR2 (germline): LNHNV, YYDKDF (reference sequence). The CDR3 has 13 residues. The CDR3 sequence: CATSRDPVGEQFF. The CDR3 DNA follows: TGTGCCACCAGCAGAGATCCGGTTGGGGAGCAGTTCTTC.

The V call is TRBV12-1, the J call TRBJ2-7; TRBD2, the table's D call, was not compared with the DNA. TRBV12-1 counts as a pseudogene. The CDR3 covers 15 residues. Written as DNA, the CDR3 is TGTGCCAGCAGCTTGTGTCTAGCGAGTGCCTACGAGCAGTACTTC. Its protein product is CASSLCLASAYEQYF.

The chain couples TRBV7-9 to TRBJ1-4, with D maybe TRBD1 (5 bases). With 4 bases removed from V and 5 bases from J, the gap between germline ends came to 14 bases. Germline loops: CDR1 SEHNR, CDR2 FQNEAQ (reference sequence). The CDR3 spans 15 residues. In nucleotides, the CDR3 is TGTGCCAGCAGCTCTAGGGGCTTTCGGAATGAAAAACTGTTTTTT. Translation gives CASSSRGFRNEKLFF. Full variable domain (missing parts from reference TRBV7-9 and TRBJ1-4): DTGVSQNPRHKITKRGQNVTFRCDPISEHNRLYWYRQTLGQGPEFLTYFQNEAQLEKSRLLSDRFSAERPKGSFSTLEIQRTEQGDSAMYLCASSSRGFRNEKLFFGSGTQLSVL.

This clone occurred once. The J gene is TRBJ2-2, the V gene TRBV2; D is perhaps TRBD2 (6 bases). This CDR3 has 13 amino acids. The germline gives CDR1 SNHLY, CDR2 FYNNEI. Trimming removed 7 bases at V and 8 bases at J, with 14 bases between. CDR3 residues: CASIPDYPGELFF. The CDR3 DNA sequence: TGTGCCAGCATTCCGGACTACCCTGGGGAGCTGTTTTTT.

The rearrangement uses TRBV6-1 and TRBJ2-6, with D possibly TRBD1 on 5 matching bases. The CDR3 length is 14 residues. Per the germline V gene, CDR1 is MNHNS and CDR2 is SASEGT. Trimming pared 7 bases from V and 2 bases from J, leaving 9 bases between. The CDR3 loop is CASNLGAGANVLTF. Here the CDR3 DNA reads TGTGCCAGCAATCTAGGGGCTGGGGCCAACGTCCTGACTTTC.

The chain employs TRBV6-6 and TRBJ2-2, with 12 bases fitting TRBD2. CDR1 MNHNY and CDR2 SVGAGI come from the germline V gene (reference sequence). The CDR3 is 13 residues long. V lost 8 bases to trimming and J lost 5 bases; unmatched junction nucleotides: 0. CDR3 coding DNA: TGTGCCAGCGGGACTAGCGGGACCGGGGAGCTGTTTTTT. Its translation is CASGTSGTGELFF.

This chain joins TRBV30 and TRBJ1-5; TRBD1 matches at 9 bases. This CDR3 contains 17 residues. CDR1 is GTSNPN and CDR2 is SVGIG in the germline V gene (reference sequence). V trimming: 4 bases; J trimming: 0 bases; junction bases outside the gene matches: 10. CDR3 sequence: CAWNAGTGRNSNQPQHF. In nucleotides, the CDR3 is TGTGCCTGGAATGCCGGGACAGGGCGTAATAGCAATCAGCCCCAGCATTTT.

The CDR3 DNA is TGTGCCAGCAGTTTATCCCCCGGCGGATCTAGCACAGATACGCAGTATTTT. This encodes CASSLSPGGSSTDTQYF. The chain is built from TRBV28 and TRBJ2-3; D uncertain. The CDR3 covers 17 residues. Germline V gene sequence: CDR1 MDHEN, CDR2 SYDVKM. The V and J ends lost 1 base and 0 bases respectively, with 14 bases between them.

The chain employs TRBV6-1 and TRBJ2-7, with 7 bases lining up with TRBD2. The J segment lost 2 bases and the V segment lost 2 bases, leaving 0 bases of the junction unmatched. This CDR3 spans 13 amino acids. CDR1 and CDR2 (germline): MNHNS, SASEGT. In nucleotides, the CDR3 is TGTGCCAGCAGTGAACGGGGGGCCTACGAGCAGTACTTC. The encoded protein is CASSERGAYEQYF.

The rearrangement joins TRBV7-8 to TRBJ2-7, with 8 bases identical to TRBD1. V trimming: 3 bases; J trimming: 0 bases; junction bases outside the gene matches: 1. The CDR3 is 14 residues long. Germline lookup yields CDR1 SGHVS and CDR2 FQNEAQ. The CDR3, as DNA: TGTGCCAGCAGCTTGGGACAGGCCTCCTACGAGCAGTACTTC. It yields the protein CASSLGQASYEQYF.

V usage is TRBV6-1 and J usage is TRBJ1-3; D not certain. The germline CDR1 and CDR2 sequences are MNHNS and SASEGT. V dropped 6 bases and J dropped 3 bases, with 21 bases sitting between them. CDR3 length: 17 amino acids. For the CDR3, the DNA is TGTGCCAGCAGCGAAATATCGACGGGGTTTTTTGGAAACACCATATATTTT. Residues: CASSEISTGFFGNTIYF.

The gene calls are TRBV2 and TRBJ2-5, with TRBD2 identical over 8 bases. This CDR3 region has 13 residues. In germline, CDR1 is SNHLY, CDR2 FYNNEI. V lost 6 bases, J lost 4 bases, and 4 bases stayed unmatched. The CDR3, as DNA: TGTGCCAGCAGCACGGGACTAGGAGAGACCCAGTACTTC. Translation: CASSTGLGETQYF. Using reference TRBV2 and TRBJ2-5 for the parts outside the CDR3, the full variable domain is EPEVTQTPSHQVTQMGQEVILRCVPISNHLYFYWYRQILGQKVEFLVSFYNNEISEKSEIFDDQFSVERPDGSNFTLKIRSTKLEDSAMYFCASSTGLGETQYFGPGTRLLVL.

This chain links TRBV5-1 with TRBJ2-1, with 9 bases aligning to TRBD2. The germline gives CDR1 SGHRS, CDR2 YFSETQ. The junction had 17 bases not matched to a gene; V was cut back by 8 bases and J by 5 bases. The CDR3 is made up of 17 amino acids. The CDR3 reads CARLKGGAGLANNEQFF. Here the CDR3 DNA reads TGCGCCAGGCTTAAGGGCGGAGCGGGACTAGCCAACAATGAGCAGTTCTTC.

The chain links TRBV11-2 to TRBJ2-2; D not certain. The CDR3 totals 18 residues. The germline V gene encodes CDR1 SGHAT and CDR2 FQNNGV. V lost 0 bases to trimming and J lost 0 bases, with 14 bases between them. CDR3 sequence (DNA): TGTGCCAGCAGCTTAGAATCCCCTCGACGAGCGAACACCGGGGAGCTGTTTTTT. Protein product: CASSLESPRRANTGELFF.

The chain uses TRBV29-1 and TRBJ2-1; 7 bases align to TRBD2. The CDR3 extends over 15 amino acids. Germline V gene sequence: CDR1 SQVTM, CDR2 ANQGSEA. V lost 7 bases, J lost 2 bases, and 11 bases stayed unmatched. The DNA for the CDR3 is TGCAGCGGCCTTTCCGGGAGGCTACCCTACAATGAGCAGTTCTTC. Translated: CSGLSGRLPYNEQFF.

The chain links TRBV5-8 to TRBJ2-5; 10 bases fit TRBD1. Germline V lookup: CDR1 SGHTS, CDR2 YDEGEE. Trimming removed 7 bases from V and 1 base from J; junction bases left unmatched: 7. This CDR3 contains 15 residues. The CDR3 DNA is TGTGCCAGCGGTCCGGGACAGGGGATCCAAGAGACCCAGTACTTC. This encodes CASGPGQGIQETQYF. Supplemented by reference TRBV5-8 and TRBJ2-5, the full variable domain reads EAGVTQSPTHLIKTRGQQATLRCSPISGHTSVYWYQQALGLGLQFLLWYDEGEERNRGNFPPRFSGRQFPNYSSELNVNALELEDSALYLCASGPGQGIQETQYFGPGTRLLVL.

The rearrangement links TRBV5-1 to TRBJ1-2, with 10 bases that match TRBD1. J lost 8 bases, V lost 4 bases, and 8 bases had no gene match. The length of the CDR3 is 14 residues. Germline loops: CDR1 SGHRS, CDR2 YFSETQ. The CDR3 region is CASSGDRGRRGYTF. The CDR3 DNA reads TGCGCCAGCAGCGGTGACAGGGGGCGACGCGGCTACACCTTC. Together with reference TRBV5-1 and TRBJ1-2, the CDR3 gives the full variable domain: KAGVTQTPRYLIKTRGQQVTLSCSPISGHRSVSWYQQTPGQGLQFLFEYFSETQRNKGNFPGRFSGRQFSNSRSEMNVSTLELGDSALYLCASSGDRGRRGYTFGSGTRLTVV.